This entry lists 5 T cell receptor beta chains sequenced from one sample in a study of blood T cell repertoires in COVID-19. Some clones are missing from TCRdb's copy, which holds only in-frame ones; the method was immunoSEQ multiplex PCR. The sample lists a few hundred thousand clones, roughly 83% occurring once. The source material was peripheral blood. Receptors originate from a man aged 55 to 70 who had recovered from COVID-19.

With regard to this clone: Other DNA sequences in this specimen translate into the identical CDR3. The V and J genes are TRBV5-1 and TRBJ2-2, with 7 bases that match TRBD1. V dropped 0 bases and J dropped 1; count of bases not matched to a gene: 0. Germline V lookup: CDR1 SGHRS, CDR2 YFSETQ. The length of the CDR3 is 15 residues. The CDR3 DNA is TGCGCCAGCAGCTTGGACAGGGGGAACACCGGGGAGCTGTTTTTT. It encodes CASSLDRGNTGELFF.

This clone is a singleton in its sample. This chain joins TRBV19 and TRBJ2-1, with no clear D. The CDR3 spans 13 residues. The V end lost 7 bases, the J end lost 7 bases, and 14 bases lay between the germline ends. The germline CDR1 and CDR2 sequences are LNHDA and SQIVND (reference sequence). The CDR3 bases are TGTGCCAGTATCGCATCCACGAGGAATGAGCAGTTCTTC. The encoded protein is CASIASTRNEQFF.

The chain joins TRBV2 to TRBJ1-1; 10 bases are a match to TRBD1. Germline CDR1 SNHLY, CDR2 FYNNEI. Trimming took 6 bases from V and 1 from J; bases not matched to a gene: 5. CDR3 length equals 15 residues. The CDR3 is CASRSTGGGNTEAFF. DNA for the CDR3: TGTGCCAGCAGGTCGACAGGGGGCGGGAACACTGAAGCTTTCTTT.

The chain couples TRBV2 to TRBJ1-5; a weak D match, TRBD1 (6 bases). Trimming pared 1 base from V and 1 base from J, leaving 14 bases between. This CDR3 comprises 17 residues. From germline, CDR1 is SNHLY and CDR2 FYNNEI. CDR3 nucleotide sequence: TGTGCCAGCAGTGAAGAGGGGGGGTCCGGGAGCAATCAGCCCCAGCATTTT. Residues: CASSEEGGSGSNQPQHF.

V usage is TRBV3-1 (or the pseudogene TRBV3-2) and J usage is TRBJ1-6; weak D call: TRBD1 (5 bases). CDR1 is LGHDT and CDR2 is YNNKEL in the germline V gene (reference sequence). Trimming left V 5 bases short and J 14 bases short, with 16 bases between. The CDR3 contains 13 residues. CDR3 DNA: TGTGCCAGCAGCAATGGGGTGCAGGGCACCCTCCACTTT. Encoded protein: CASSNGVQGTLHF.